One sample yielded the 9 T cell receptor beta chains listed below, sequenced in a study of shared clonotypes between healthy human individuals. Naive CD8 cells comprised CD45RO-negative, CCR7-positively selected cells, excluding terminally differentiated effector memory CD45RA+ cells. Profiling relied on immunoSEQ multiplex PCR, and the TCRdb table lists in-frame clones only, not all of them. This table holds roughly 2.1 million clones, under 95% found once. Source material: naive CD8+ T cells from PBMCs. These receptors all come from a man between 18 and 29 years old in good health. Some clones in this sample may be carry-over from other donors' samples.

J is TRBJ2-1 and V is TRBV7-9; 7 nucleotides align to TRBD2. The CDR3 spans 16 residues. V dropped 2 bases and J dropped 5; count of bases not matched to a gene: 9. The germline gives CDR1 SEHNR, CDR2 FQNEAQ (reference sequence). The CDR3 DNA is TGTGCCAGCAGCTTATCGGGGGGAGAGACCCACAATGAGCAGTTCTTC. This translates into CASSLSGGETHNEQFF.

Only one count was recorded for this clone. One end of the junction is discordant with germline, which a read error may explain. The chain links TRBV4-3 to TRBJ2-3, with 7 bases that match TRBD1. Germline CDR1 reads LGHNA; CDR2 reads YSLEER. The CDR3 is 14 residues long. CDR3 bases: TGCGCCAGCAGCCAAGATATGCCGGGACAGAAGCGTCATTTT. Protein sequence: CASSQDMPGQKRHF.

The chain uses TRBV10-3 and TRBJ2-2; 7 bases match TRBD2. CDR3 length: 14 amino acids. Germline V lookup: CDR1 ENHRY, CDR2 SYGVKD. The junction had 11 bases not matched to a gene; V was cut back by 8 bases and J by 8 bases. The CDR3 here is CAIATSAQGGELFF. Written as DNA, the CDR3 is TGTGCCATCGCTACTAGCGCCCAAGGGGGGGAGCTGTTTTTT.

The J gene is TRBJ2-1, the V gene TRBV4-3; TRBD1 matches 7 bases. The CDR3 loop spans 15 amino acids. Germline V gene lookup returns CDR1 LGHNA and CDR2 YSLEER. The V segment lost 4 bases and the J segment 0 bases; nucleotides outside the gene matches: 3. The CDR3 nucleotides are TGCGCCAGCAGCCCGGACAGGAGCTCCTACAATGAGCAGTTCTTC. Translating gives CASSPDRSSYNEQFF.

The J gene is TRBJ2-5, the V gene TRBV12-5; the match to TRBD1 covers 7 bases. CDR3 length equals 15 residues. J was trimmed by 4 bases and V by 6 bases; bases with no gene match: 11. Germline CDR1 and CDR2: LGHNT and FRNRAP. For the CDR3, the DNA is TGTGCTAGTGGGACCGGACAGGCTCCGGGAGAGACCCAGTACTTC. This sequence encodes CASGTGQAPGETQYF.

This clone was observed a single time. The CDR3 reads CASSLETYNEQFF. The CDR3 DNA reads as TGTGCCAGCAGCTTGGAGACATACAATGAGCAGTTCTTC. The chain carries TRBV5-5 and TRBJ2-1; D unclear. V lost 0 bases to trimming and J lost 4 bases, with 5 bases between them. Germline V gene lookup returns CDR1 SGHKS and CDR2 YYEKEE (reference sequence). There are 13 residues in the CDR3.

The chain uses TRBV4-1 and TRBJ2-3; D is possibly TRBD1 or TRBD2 (5 bases each). The CDR3 is 20 residues long. V gave up 1 base and J gave up 0 bases, with 23 bases separating them. CDR1 is MGHRA, CDR2 YSYEKL, per germline. The CDR3 reads CASSQVVSRSRGGSTDTQYF. The CDR3 bases are TGCGCCAGCAGCCAAGTGGTCAGCCGCTCCCGGGGCGGTAGCACAGATACGCAGTATTTT.

This sequence joins TRBV7-9 and TRBJ2-2; D is uncertain. The germline CDR1 and CDR2 sequences are SEHNR and FQNEAQ (reference sequence). The CDR3 spans 14 residues. Trimming cost V 1 base and J 3 bases, with 6 bases left between them. CDR3 DNA sequence: TGTGCCAGCAGCTTAGTTGATTACACCGGGGAGCTGTTTTTT. Translated, it gives CASSLVDYTGELFF.

The chain is built from TRBV5-4 and TRBJ1-3; TRBD1 might be the D (5 bases). V was pared by 0 bases and J by 0 bases, with 13 bases between. Germline assignment: CDR1 SGHNT and CDR2 YYREEE (reference sequence). This CDR3 contains 17 residues. CDR3 coding DNA: TGTGCCAGCAGCTTGGAACCGACAGACTACTCTGGAAACACCATATATTTT. It specifies CASSLEPTDYSGNTIYF.